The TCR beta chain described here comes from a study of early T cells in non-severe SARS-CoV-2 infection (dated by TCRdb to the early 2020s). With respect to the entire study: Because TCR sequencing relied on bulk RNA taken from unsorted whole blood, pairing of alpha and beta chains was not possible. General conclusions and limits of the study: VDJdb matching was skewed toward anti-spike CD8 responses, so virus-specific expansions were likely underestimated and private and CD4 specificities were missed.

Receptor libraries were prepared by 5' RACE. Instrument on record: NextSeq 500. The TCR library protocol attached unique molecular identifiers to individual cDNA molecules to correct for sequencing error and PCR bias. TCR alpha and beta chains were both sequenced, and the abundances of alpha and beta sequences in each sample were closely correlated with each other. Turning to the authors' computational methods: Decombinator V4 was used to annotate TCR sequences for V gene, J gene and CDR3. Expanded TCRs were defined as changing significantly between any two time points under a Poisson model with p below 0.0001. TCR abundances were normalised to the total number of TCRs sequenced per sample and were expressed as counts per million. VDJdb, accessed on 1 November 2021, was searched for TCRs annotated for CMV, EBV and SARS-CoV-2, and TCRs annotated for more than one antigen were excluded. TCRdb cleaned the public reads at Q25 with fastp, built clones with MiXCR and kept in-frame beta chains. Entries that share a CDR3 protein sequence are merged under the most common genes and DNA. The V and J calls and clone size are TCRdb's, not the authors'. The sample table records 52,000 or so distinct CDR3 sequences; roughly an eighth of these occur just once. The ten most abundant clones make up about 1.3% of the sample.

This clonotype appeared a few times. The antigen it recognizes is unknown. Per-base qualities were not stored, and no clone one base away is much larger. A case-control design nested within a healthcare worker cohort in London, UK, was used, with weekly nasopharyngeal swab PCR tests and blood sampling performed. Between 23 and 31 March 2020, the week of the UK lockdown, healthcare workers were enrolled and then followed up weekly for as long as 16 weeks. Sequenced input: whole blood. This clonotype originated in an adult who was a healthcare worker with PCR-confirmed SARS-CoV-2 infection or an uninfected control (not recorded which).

The DNA is as follows: TGTGCCAGCAGTGACAGAAGAAATCAGCCCCAGCATTTT. The encoded protein is CASSDRRNQPQHF. Here the chain combines TRBV2 and TRBJ1-5, with no reliable assignment of the D segment. The germline V gene supplies CDR1 SNHLY and CDR2 FYNNEI. From the cysteine up to the phenylalanine, the CDR3 has a length of 13 residues. The only DNA kept is the CDR3, 39 bases in frame from the first base. V is cut by 3 bases and J by 4 bases, and the space between the germline ends is 7 bases.